This TCR beta chain was obtained from a study of cytomegalovirus exposure and HLA in healthy donors. Study-level points and caveats: With high specificity and sensitivity, the classifier reportedly diagnosed cytomegalovirus status. What was likely a sequencing artifact was a cluster of highly shared sequence variants.

Worth noting for this clone: Antigen unknown.

Although they were nominally healthy when sampled, donors likely had unrecorded immune exposures. The PCR had 60 Vbeta and 13 Jbeta primers. Only in-frame clones appear in the TCRdb table, and some are missing; sequencing was by immunoSEQ multiplex PCR. The table has around 140,000 clones, 72% seen once. The germline V gene has CDR1 ENHRY and CDR2 SYGVKD. The J segment lost 6 bases and the V segment lost 2 bases, leaving 6 bases of the junction unmatched. There are 15 residues in the CDR3. Material for sequencing was PBMCs. The chain is built from TRBV10-3 and TRBJ2-1, with 8 positions matching TRBD2. The TCR sequence derives from a man aged 50-60 years in good health and CMV-seropositive. CDR3 loop: CAISEELAGLNEQFF. The CDR3 DNA is TGTGCCATCAGTGAGGAATTAGCGGGACTCAATGAGCAGTTCTTC.